This is a list of T cell receptor beta chains from one sample in a study of CD8+CD57+ T cells in acquired aplastic anemia. TCRdb analysed the reads with MiXCR anew, one entry per CDR3 protein. In the table there are fewer than 300,000 distinct CDR3 sequences, 65% to 90% of which are singletons. Sequencing was carried out using sorted CD4+, CD8+, or CD8+CD57+ T cells (not recorded which) from PBMCs. These receptors all come from a human donor with aplastic anemia. Each CDR3 is given with its conserved first and last residue. The order of the fields is J gene, clone size, D gene, V gene, CDR3 protein, CDR3 DNA. D genes are given only for firm matches. Size is stated for part of the rows, as once, few or many counts, or as a class when the clone is expanded.

J gene: TRBJ2-3
clone size: -
D gene: -
V gene: TRBV7-6
CDR3 protein: CASSLLDGEVADTQYF
CDR3 DNA: TGTGCCAGCAGCTTACTCGATGGGGAGGTCGCAGATACGCAGTATTTT

J gene: TRBJ2-5
clone size: -
D gene: -
V gene: TRBV7-9
CDR3 protein: CAGRGARETQETGYF
CDR3 DNA: TGTGCCGGACGCGGGGCCAGGGAGACCCAAGAGACCGGGTACTTC

J gene: TRBJ2-3
clone size: -
D gene: TRBD2
V gene: TRBV7-9
CDR3 protein: CASSLAGGGATDTQYF
CDR3 DNA: TGTGCCAGCAGCTTAGCAGGCGGGGGGGCCACAGATACGCAGTATTTT

J gene: TRBJ1-6
clone size: -
D gene: -
V gene: TRBV5-4
CDR3 protein: CASSFTSEGTYNPPLHF
CDR3 DNA: TGTGCCAGCAGCTTTACTAGCGAGGGGACCTATAATCCACCCCTCCACTTT

J gene: TRBJ2-5
clone size: -
D gene: -
V gene: TRBV7-8
CDR3 protein: CASSSGTDTQYFDF
CDR3 DNA: -

J gene: TRBJ2-6
clone size: -
D gene: TRBD1
V gene: TRBV7-2
CDR3 protein: CASSLAGGSGDGFLTF
CDR3 DNA: TGTGCCAGCAGCTTGGCAGGGGGCTCCGGGGATGGCTTCCTGACTTTC

J gene: TRBJ1-1
clone size: -
D gene: -
V gene: TRBV12-3/TRBV12-4
CDR3 protein: CASTTGANGNTEAFF
CDR3 DNA: TGTGCCAGCACCACGGGGGCGAATGGGAACACTGAAGCTTTCTTT

J gene: TRBJ2-3
clone size: -
D gene: TRBD2
V gene: TRBV7-9
CDR3 protein: CASSVGLADAGTQYF
CDR3 DNA: TGTGCCAGCAGCGTAGGACTAGCCGACGCGGGTACGCAGTATTTT

J gene: TRBJ2-3
clone size: -
D gene: TRBD2
V gene: TRBV7-2
CDR3 protein: CASSLVVTSGATYF
CDR3 DNA: TGTGCCAGCAGCTTAGTAGTGACTAGCGGAGCGACGTATTTT

J gene: TRBJ1-1
clone size: once
D gene: -
V gene: TRBV2
CDR3 protein: CASSRPGGHSTEPFF
CDR3 DNA: TGTGCCAGCAGCCGGCCGGGTGGCCACAGCACGGAACCTTTTTTT

J gene: TRBJ2-7
clone size: -
D gene: -
V gene: TRBV6-5
CDR3 protein: CASSQGGGNYEQYF
CDR3 DNA: TGTGCCAGCAGCCAGGGGGGCGGAAACTACGAGCAGTACTTC

J gene: TRBJ1-5
clone size: -
D gene: -
V gene: TRBV7-2
CDR3 protein: CASSYTGTQPPQF
CDR3 DNA: TGTGCCAGCAGCTATACGGGGACTCAGCCCCCGCAGTTT

J gene: TRBJ1-5
clone size: once
D gene: TRBD1
V gene: TRBV7-9
CDR3 protein: CASGTGGYEPQHF
CDR3 DNA: TGTGCCAGCGGCACAGGGGGCTATGAGCCCCAGCATTTT

J gene: TRBJ2-3
clone size: few
D gene: TRBD2
V gene: TRBV5-4
CDR3 protein: CASSPGAGGRSADTQYF
CDR3 DNA: TGTGCCAGCAGCCCCGGAGCGGGGGGGCGTAGCGCAGATACGCAGTATTTT

J gene: TRBJ1-6
clone size: -
D gene: -
V gene: TRBV4-3
CDR3 protein: CASSHTATQPLHF
CDR3 DNA: TGCGCCAGCAGCCATACAGCGACTCAGCCCCTCCACTTT

J gene: TRBJ2-5
clone size: -
D gene: -
V gene: TRBV2
CDR3 protein: CASSEIGGGRETQYF
CDR3 DNA: TGTGCCAGCAGTGAGATAGGGGGGGGCCGGGAGACCCAGTACTTC

J gene: TRBJ2-5
clone size: -
D gene: -
V gene: TRBV4-2
CDR3 protein: CASSFGSETQYF
CDR3 DNA: TGTGCCAGCAGCTTTGGATCGGAGACCCAGTACTTC

J gene: TRBJ2-3
clone size: once
D gene: -
V gene: TRBV2
CDR3 protein: CCTGGVGSDTQYF
CDR3 DNA: TGTTGTACCGGGGGCGTAGGTTCCGATACGCAGTATTTT

J gene: TRBJ2-5
clone size: few
D gene: TRBD2
V gene: TRBV5-4
CDR3 protein: CASSFTSGGGQQETQYF
CDR3 DNA: TGTGCCAGCAGCTTTACTAGCGGTGGGGGGCAGCAAGAGACCCAGTACTTC

J gene: TRBJ2-1
clone size: once
D gene: TRBD2
V gene: TRBV7-3
CDR3 protein: CASSSSGGFFNEQFF
CDR3 DNA: TGTGCCAGCAGTTCTAGCGGGGGGTTTTTCAATGAGCAGTTCTTC

J gene: TRBJ1-2
clone size: -
D gene: -
V gene: TRBV7-9
CDR3 protein: CASSTPPGYGYTF
CDR3 DNA: TGTGCCAGCAGCACCCCACCGGGTTATGGCTACACCTTC

J gene: TRBJ2-3
clone size: -
D gene: TRBD2
V gene: TRBV7-8
CDR3 protein: CASSQELAGVQDTYF
CDR3 DNA: TGTGCCAGCAGCCAGGAACTAGCGGGAGTTCAAGATACGTATTTT

J gene: TRBJ2-7
clone size: -
D gene: TRBD2
V gene: TRBV5-6
CDR3 protein: CASSLREVAYEQYF
CDR3 DNA: TGTGCCAGCAGCTTGCGGGAGGTAGCCTACGAGCAGTACTTC

J gene: TRBJ2-6
clone size: once
D gene: -
V gene: TRBV7-6
CDR3 protein: CASTLARVPSGANVLPF
CDR3 DNA: TGTGCCAGCACCCTCGCGAGGGTCCCCTCTGGGGCCAACGTCCTGCCGTTC

J gene: TRBJ2-6
clone size: -
D gene: -
V gene: TRBV14
CDR3 protein: CASRKVGSYGANVLTF
CDR3 DNA: TGTGCCAGCAGGAAGGTGGGTAGCTACGGGGCCAACGTCCTGACTTTC

J gene: TRBJ1-6
clone size: -
D gene: -
V gene: TRBV7-9
CDR3 protein: CASSLRSYKSPLQF
CDR3 DNA: TGTGCCAGCAGCTTGCGTTCCTATAAGTCACCCCTCCAGTTT

J gene: TRBJ2-4
clone size: -
D gene: -
V gene: TRBV5-8
CDR3 protein: CASSFTRNIQYF
CDR3 DNA: TGTGCCAGCAGCTTTACTAGGAACATTCAGTACTTC

J gene: TRBJ2-3
clone size: -
D gene: TRBD2
V gene: TRBV10-3
CDR3 protein: CAVSGGETDTQYF
CDR3 DNA: TGTGCCGTAAGCGGGGGGGAGACAGATACGCAGTATTTT

J gene: TRBJ2-3
clone size: -
D gene: -
V gene: TRBV7-8
CDR3 protein: CASSYHPDGPAHTQYF
CDR3 DNA: TGTGCCAGCAGCTATCATCCAGACGGCCCAGCCCATACGCAGTATTTT

J gene: TRBJ2-7
clone size: -
D gene: -
V gene: TRBV15
CDR3 protein: CASSRVRDNYDQYF
CDR3 DNA: TGTGCCAGCAGCAGAGTGAGGGATAACTACGACCAGTACTTC

J gene: TRBJ2-3
clone size: -
D gene: -
V gene: TRBV9
CDR3 protein: CASGDGEKDTQEF
CDR3 DNA: TGTGCCAGCGGGGACGGGGAGAAAGATACGCAGGAGTTT

J gene: TRBJ1-2
clone size: few
D gene: TRBD1
V gene: TRBV15
CDR3 protein: CATSVWDRVHTF
CDR3 DNA: TGTGCCACCAGCGTTTGGGACAGGGTCCACACCTTC

J gene: TRBJ1-1
clone size: -
D gene: -
V gene: TRBV9
CDR3 protein: CASSGVVRPGGNPEAFF
CDR3 DNA: TGTGCCAGCAGCGGAGTAGTCCGACCGGGAGGAAACCCTGAAGCTTTCTTT

J gene: TRBJ2-2
clone size: many
D gene: TRBD2
V gene: TRBV15
CDR3 protein: CATKPRGLRNTGELFF
CDR3 DNA: TGTGCCACTAAACCCCGGGGACTACGAAACACCGGGGAGCTGTTTTTT

J gene: TRBJ1-2
clone size: -
D gene: -
V gene: TRBV5-1
CDR3 protein: CASSLAGGNDGYTF
CDR3 DNA: TGCGCCAGCAGCCTGGCCGGTGGCAACGATGGCTACACCTTC

J gene: TRBJ2-1
clone size: -
D gene: TRBD2
V gene: TRBV7-6
CDR3 protein: CASSLESGGGSAQQFF
CDR3 DNA: TGTGCCAGCAGCTTAGAAAGCGGCGGGGGGAGCGCTCAGCAGTTCTTC

J gene: TRBJ1-1
clone size: -
D gene: -
V gene: TRBV7-9
CDR3 protein: CASSVYQNANNEQFF
CDR3 DNA: TGTGCCAGCAGCGTATACCAGAACGCGAACAATGAGCAGTTCTTT

J gene: TRBJ1-2
clone size: -
D gene: -
V gene: TRBV15
CDR3 protein: CATSWEGEALVYGYTF
CDR3 DNA: TGTGCCACCAGCTGGGAGGGGGAAGCGCTCGTATATGGCTACACCTTC

J gene: TRBJ2-3
clone size: -
D gene: -
V gene: TRBV7-9
CDR3 protein: CASSLAGGSEAKYF
CDR3 DNA: TGTGCCAGCAGCTTAGCGGGAGGTTCCGAGGCGAAGTATTTT

J gene: TRBJ1-2
clone size: -
D gene: -
V gene: TRBV5-1
CDR3 protein: CASSPPTSGSVYGYTF
CDR3 DNA: TGTGCCAGCAGCCCACCTACTAGCGGGAGCGTATATGGCTACACCTTC

J gene: TRBJ2-1
clone size: -
D gene: -
V gene: TRBV7-9
CDR3 protein: CASSFRADETALFF
CDR3 DNA: TGTGCCAGCAGCTTTCGTGCAGACGAGACAGCCCTTTTCTTC

J gene: TRBJ2-1
clone size: large
D gene: TRBD1
V gene: TRBV19
CDR3 protein: CASSGTGTSSNEQFF
CDR3 DNA: TGTGCCAGTAGTGGGACAGGGACTTCTTCCAATGAGCAGTTCTTC

J gene: TRBJ1-1
clone size: -
D gene: -
V gene: TRBV5-6
CDR3 protein: CASSTGATEAFF
CDR3 DNA: TGTGCCAGCTCGACTGGGGCAACTGAAGCTTTCTTT

J gene: TRBJ2-3
clone size: -
D gene: -
V gene: TRBV7-8
CDR3 protein: CATSLSAGPDTQNQYF
CDR3 DNA: TGTGCCACCAGCCTCTCAGCAGGGCCCGATACACAGAATCAGTATTTT

J gene: TRBJ2-1
clone size: -
D gene: -
V gene: TRBV7-8
CDR3 protein: CASSFHPGGTAVSQFF
CDR3 DNA: TGTGCCAGCAGCTTTCATCCAGGCGGGACAGCCGTTTCGCAGTTCTTC

J gene: TRBJ2-3
clone size: -
D gene: TRBD2
V gene: TRBV2
CDR3 protein: CTSGAGGTDTRYF
CDR3 DNA: TGTACCAGCGGAGCGGGGGGCACAGATACGCGGTATTTT